Listed below are T cell receptor beta chains from one sample, sequenced in a study of regulatory and conventional T cells in RAG deficiency. Profiling relied on immunoSEQ multiplex PCR, and the TCRdb table lists in-frame clones only, not all of them. The sample contains 10,000 to 15,000 clones, around 92% of which appear only once. This sample also belongs to another study, concerning regulatory T cells.

Sequenced sample: CD4+ effector T cells sorted from blood. The receptor set was obtained from a human donor in good health. The CDR3 runs from the conserved cysteine through the conserved F or W. Each record gives: clone size, J gene, D gene, V gene, CDR3 protein, CDR3 DNA. D genes are given only for firm matches. The listing skips clone size in some rows; elsewhere it reads once, few, many or a size class.

- | TRBJ1-1 | - | TRBV7-2 | CASSLVGPSSNTEAFF | TGTGCCAGCAGCTTAGTGGGACCAAGTAGCAACACTGAAGCTTTCTTT
few | TRBJ1-2 | - | TRBV21-1 | CASSGFSRDYGYTF | TGTGCCAGCAGCGGGTTTTCTCGGGACTATGGCTACACCTTC
- | TRBJ2-5 | TRBD2 | TRBV7-3 | CASSLRASGAQETQYF | TGTGCCAGCAGCTTAAGGGCTAGCGGGGCGCAAGAGACCCAGTACTTC
- | TRBJ1-1 | - | TRBV4-1 | CASSQDWRRLGTEAFF | TGCGCCAGCAGCCAAGATTGGAGGAGGTTAGGCACTGAAGCTTTCTTT
once | TRBJ2-7 | TRBD1 | TRBV6-5 | CASSYGQGVYEQYF | TGTGCCAGCAGTTACGGACAGGGAGTTTACGAGCAGTACTTC
- | TRBJ1-2 | - | TRBV5-4 | CASRLPQGIGGYTF | TGTGCCAGCAGATTACCCCAGGGAATCGGAGGCTACACCTTC
- | TRBJ2-1 | TRBD2 | TRBV23-1 | CASSQGSGGGYNEQFF | TGCGCCAGCAGTCAAGGGAGCGGGGGGGGCTATAATGAGCAGTTCTTC
- | TRBJ1-2 | - | TRBV6-1 | CASSEVGKAANYGYTF | TGTGCCAGCAGTGAAGTTGGGAAGGCAGCTAACTATGGCTACACCTTC
- | TRBJ1-3 | - | TRBV4-1 | CASSHPVHGNTIYF | TGCGCCAGCAGCCATCCCGTGCATGGAAACACCATATATTTT
- | TRBJ2-5 | - | TRBV19 | CASSIGNQETQYF | TGTGCCAGTAGTATAGGAAACCAAGAGACCCAGTACTTC
- | TRBJ1-3 | TRBD1 | TRBV2 | CASSEMAGGLNTIYF | TGTGCCAGCAGTGAAATGGCAGGGGGCTTGAACACCATATATTTT
- | TRBJ2-3 | - | TRBV18 | CASSPLGDTQYF | TGTGCCAGCTCACCACTTGGGGATACGCAGTATTTT
- | TRBJ2-7 | TRBD2 | TRBV6-1 | CASSLGTSGYEQYF | TGTGCCAGCAGTCTGGGGACTAGCGGCTACGAGCAGTACTTC
- | TRBJ1-2 | - | TRBV6-1 | CASSEQETYGYTF | TGTGCCAGCAGTGAGCAGGAGACCTATGGCTACACCTTC
- | TRBJ2-1 | - | TRBV11-2 | CASSLTTEYEQFF | TGTGCCAGCAGCTTAACGACTGAGTACGAGCAGTTCTTC
- | TRBJ1-5 | - | TRBV15 | CATSGLRTARNQPQHF | TGTGCCACCAGCGGTCTAAGGACAGCCCGGAATCAGCCCCAGCATTTT
- | TRBJ2-1 | TRBD2 | TRBV5-1 | CASSLVPLAGGGYNEQFF | TGCGCCAGCAGCTTGGTTCCCCTAGCGGGGGGCGGCTACAATGAGCAGTTCTTC
- | TRBJ1-2 | - | TRBV9 | CASSVVPGNHGYTF | TGTGCCAGCAGCGTAGTCCCGGGAAACCATGGCTACACCTTC
- | TRBJ1-1 | TRBD1 | TRBV4-1 | CASSYRQGRNTEAFF | TGCGCCAGCAGCTATCGACAGGGGAGGAACACTGAAGCTTTCTTT
- | TRBJ1-6 | - | TRBV15 | CATSTRAVLPPYNSPLHF | TGTGCCACCAGCACCCGGGCCGTACTGCCCCCCTATAATTCACCCCTCCACTTT
- | TRBJ2-2 | TRBD2 | TRBV6-5 | CASSYEAGGAGELFF | TGTGCCAGCAGTTACGAAGCGGGAGGGGCCGGGGAGCTGTTTTTT
- | TRBJ1-1 | TRBD1 | TRBV6-1 | CASTPIGTGDTEAFF | TGTGCCAGCACTCCAATAGGGACAGGTGACACTGAAGCTTTCTTT
- | TRBJ1-1 | TRBD1 | TRBV2 | CASSPQGGDTEAFF | TGTGCCAGCAGCCCACAGGGGGGGGACACTGAAGCTTTCTTT
- | TRBJ2-1 | - | TRBV29-1 | CSLIATNEQFF | TGCAGCCTGATCGCGACCAATGAGCAGTTCTTC
- | TRBJ2-7 | TRBD1 | TRBV19 | CASSNRDRDHEQYF | TGTGCCAGTAGTAACCGGGACAGGGATCACGAGCAGTACTTC
- | TRBJ2-1 | TRBD1 | TRBV9 | CASSPGQGDFSYNEQFF | TGTGCCAGCAGCCCCGGACAGGGGGATTTCTCCTACAATGAGCAGTTCTTC
- | TRBJ1-2 | - | TRBV6-1 | CASSVNGYTF | TGTGCCAGCAGTGTCAATGGCTACACCTTC
- | TRBJ1-2 | - | TRBV18 | CASSPGTEVNYGYTF | TGTGCCAGCTCACCAGGGACTGAAGTTAACTATGGCTACACCTTC
- | TRBJ2-1 | TRBD2 | TRBV18 | CASSPALAGGNEQFF | TGTGCCAGCTCACCAGCCCTAGCGGGTGGCAATGAGCAGTTCTTC